The clone carrying this TCR beta chain was counted at least ten times. The antigen is unknown. The data belong to a study of cytomegalovirus exposure and HLA in healthy donors. Study-level results: The number of N-insertions in an Asian-associated ancestry cluster was reportedly below the approximately 690-donor mean in a later analysis. In a later analysis, the majority of CMV-associated beta chains seemingly showed HLA restriction. Apart from CMV serostatus, no immune exposure information was available.

Amplification used 60 Vbeta primers and 13 Jbeta primers. Original data processing: Later work found approximately 87 million unique TCR beta chains, with some 11 million shared. The method was immunoSEQ multiplex PCR; TCRdb's version includes in-frame clones alone and lacks a portion of them. Clone size and V and J calls were adopted from that table, with D and trimming inferred from the DNA. This sample has around 130,000 clones, with about four fifths found just once. Germline V gene sequence: CDR1 PRHDT, CDR2 FYEKMQ (reference sequence). Trimming removed 4 bases from V and 6 bases from J, with 8 bases in between. This CDR3 has 12 amino acids.

Sequencing input: PBMCs. The V and J genes are TRBV13 and TRBJ2-3; no firm D call. This TCR derives from a man aged 18 to 30 in good health and CMV-seronegative. The chain's CDR3 is CASSSSGDTQYF. The CDR3 DNA reads TGTGCCAGCAGCTCCTCCGGGGATACGCAGTATTTT.